This TCR beta chain stems from a study of T cell repertoires and leukemia-associated antigens (dated by TCRdb to between 2018 and 2020). For the wider study: About 5.1 to 6.6 million read pairs and roughly 3.3 to 5.0 million effective reads were obtained per sample, with 16 million or so effective reads obtained overall. Using in vitro peptide stimulation of healthy T cells, the study set out to figure out what antigen is recognized by a TCR Vbeta21 clone that had previously been found in CML patients.

V sheds 7 bases and J sheds 4 bases, leaving 7 bases between their ends. The CDR3 covers 10 residues, taking in both the cysteine and the phenylalanine. Only the CDR3 DNA is retained, 30 bases long and in frame from the first base. Taken from the germline V gene, the CDR1 and CDR2 loops are SQVTM and ANQGSEA. TRIzol reagent was used to extract total RNA from the cultured T cells. TCRbeta libraries were amplified from RNA by 5' rapid amplification of cDNA ends (5'RACE). Before sequencing, Qubit, an Agilent instrument, and quantitative PCR were used to check library concentration and integrity. A commercial service provider sequenced the qualified libraries on Illumina HiSeq or MiSeq. Concerning the study's data processing: TCR sequences in each sample were identified using MiXCR version 1.8.2. For a clone to count as qualified, its CDR3 had to be longer than four amino acids, its nucleotide length had to be in-frame, and the clone could not contain a stop codon. A read counted as effective if the read contained the complete CDR3 structure. Validation of expanded clones was performed by RT-PCR with 24 Vbeta primers, GeneScan spectratyping, and Sanger sequencing. In TCRdb, the public reads were trimmed at Q25 with fastp and aligned with MiXCR, with productive beta chains retained. A single entry per CDR3 protein holds the most common genes and DNA from its merged rows. In this record, the V and J calls reflect TCRdb's handling and not the investigators' own analysis. Across this sample there are 10,000 to 12,000 distinct CDR3 sequences, with approximately 43% seen only once. The ten largest clones add up to approximately 26% of the sample.

As a first step, CD3+ T cells were rested overnight at about 2.5 million cells/mL in RPMI 1640 lacking fetal bovine serum. MACS immunomagnetic beads were used, per the manufacturer's instructions, to isolate CD3+ T cells from PBMCs. Beyond this particular receptor, the publication reports: Numbers of Vbeta genes (approximately 65), Jbeta genes (more than 12), VDJ rearrangements and unique CDR3s did not differ significantly among the four groups. Antigen specificity and function of the expanded clones were not tested directly and required further investigation.

In regard to this clonotype: Its antigen target is currently unknown. Nothing much larger sits one base from this clone, and base qualities are not available.

Sample: CD3+ T cells sorted from blood and cultured. The clonotype comes from a female donor in good health. The sequence links TRBV29-1 to TRBJ2-5, and perhaps TRBD1 as D gene, on 6 matching bases. The base sequence is TGCAGCGGGGGGCGAGAGACCCAGTACTTC. Protein translation: CSGGRETQYF.